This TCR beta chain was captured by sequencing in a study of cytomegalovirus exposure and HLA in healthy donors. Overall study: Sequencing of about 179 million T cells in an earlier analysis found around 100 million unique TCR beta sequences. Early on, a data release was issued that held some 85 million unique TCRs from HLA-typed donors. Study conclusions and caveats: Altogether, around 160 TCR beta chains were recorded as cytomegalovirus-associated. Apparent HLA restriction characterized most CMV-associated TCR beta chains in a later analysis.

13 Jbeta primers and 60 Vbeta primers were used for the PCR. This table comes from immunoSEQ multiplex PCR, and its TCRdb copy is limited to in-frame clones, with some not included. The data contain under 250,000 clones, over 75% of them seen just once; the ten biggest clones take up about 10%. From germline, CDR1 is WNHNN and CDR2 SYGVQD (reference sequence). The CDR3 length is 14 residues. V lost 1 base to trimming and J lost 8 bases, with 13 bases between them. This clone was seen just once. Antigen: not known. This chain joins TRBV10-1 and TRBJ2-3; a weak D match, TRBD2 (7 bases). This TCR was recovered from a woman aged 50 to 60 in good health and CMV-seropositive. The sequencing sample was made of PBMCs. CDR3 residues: CASSEWAGAGTQYF. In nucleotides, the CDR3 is TGCGCCAGCAGTGAGTGGGCGGGGGCCGGTACGCAGTATTTT.